These 13 T cell receptor beta chains were all obtained from the same sample, sequenced in a study of blood T cells in healthy people across ages. It was with a sample-barcoded 5' primer and a J-beta primer mix that a second PCR of about 6 to 12 cycles was run. Via MiXCR, TCRdb re-called the 5' RACE reads, giving one row per CDR3 protein. The sample has about 670,000 distinct CDR3 sequences, roughly half seen once; the top ten hold around an eighth. Sequences were obtained from blood. The source is a woman over 75 in good health.

This clonotype was seen many times. The chain couples TRBV29-1 to TRBJ2-7; no clear D. The germline gives CDR1 SQVTM, CDR2 ANQGSEA. This CDR3 is 13 amino acids long. Trimming took off 4 bases at V and 6 bases at J, with 16 bases between the two ends. The CDR3 DNA follows: TGCAGCGTTGTCTACTCATTATCTCTCGAGCAGTACTTC. Encoded protein: CSVVYSLSLEQYF.

This sequence joins TRBV6-6 and TRBJ2-7; D ambiguous. CDR1 MNHNY and CDR2 SVGAGI come from the germline V gene (reference sequence). Trimming removed 6 bases at V and 4 bases at J, with 13 bases between. The CDR3 consists of 13 residues. CDR3 DNA sequence: TGTGCCAGCAGGGGGAAGTCAGCATACGAGCAGTACTTC. Its protein product is CASRGKSAYEQYF.

The J gene is TRBJ2-1, the V gene TRBV9, with 8 nucleotides matching TRBD1. V lost 4 bases and J lost 2; bases outside the gene matches: 14. Per germline, CDR1 SGDLS and CDR2 YYNGEE. The CDR3 spans 18 residues. The CDR3 DNA is TGTGCCAGCAGCCGAAGCCCAGGGGGCGGGACCACCTACAATGAGCAGTTCTTC. It encodes CASSRSPGGGTTYNEQFF.

This clonotype came up once. The chain has TRBV29-1 and TRBJ2-3, with 9 bases fitting TRBD1. The germline V gene has CDR1 SQVTM and CDR2 ANQGSEA. J gave up 3 bases and V 7 bases, and 8 bases lay outside the gene matches. The CDR3 is made up of 14 amino acids. This CDR3 reads CSGTRTGETDTQYF. The CDR3 nucleotides read TGCAGCGGAACCCGGACAGGGGAGACAGATACGCAGTATTTT.

This clonotype was picked up many times. The chain uses TRBV28 and TRBJ2-7, with D maybe TRBD1 (6 bases). This CDR3 spans 14 amino acids. Trimming left V 3 bases short and J 5 bases short, with 14 bases between. Germline CDR1 is MDHEN and CDR2 is SYDVKM. For the CDR3, the DNA is TGTGCCAGCAGTTTCCAGGGGCCGACGGACGAGCAGTACTTC. Its protein is CASSFQGPTDEQYF.

This clonotype was counted once. The junction does not match germline at one end; this may be a read error. The V gene is TRBV15, the J gene TRBJ1-3; D remains unclear. The V gene's germline CDR1 is LNHNV and CDR2 YYDKDF (reference sequence). CDR3 size: 15 residues. DNA of the CDR3: TGTGCCACCAGCAGAGATAAAGGGCCTGGAAGCACCATATATTTT. Translation gives CATSRDKGPGSTIYF.

This chain connects TRBV27 to TRBJ2-7; 11 bases are shared with TRBD2. The CDR3 runs to 15 residues. Trimming removed 3 bases from V and 7 bases from J; junction bases left unmatched: 8. In germline, CDR1 is MNHEY, CDR2 SMNVEV (reference sequence). In DNA, the CDR3 is TGTGCCAGCAGTTTGACTAGCGGGATATACAATGAGCAGTACTTC. Protein: CASSLTSGIYNEQYF.

This clonotype has a handful of counts. CDR3 nucleotide sequence: TGTGCCAGCAGCCCCACCCGATCCAGGAATTCACCCCTCCACTTT. It encodes CASSPTRSRNSPLHF. The rearrangement joins TRBV7-9 to TRBJ1-6; D is undetermined. The CDR3 spans 15 residues. Germline CDR1 SEHNR, CDR2 FQNEAQ (reference sequence). Trimming cost V 5 bases and J 7 bases, with 15 bases left between them.

In the case of this clonotype: With a much larger clone just one base away, this may be a read error. The chain employs TRBV24-1 and TRBJ2-5; 12 nucleotides line up with TRBD2. The CDR3 covers 16 residues. V was pared by 4 bases and J by 11 bases, with 13 bases of the junction left unmatched. Germline V CDR1 and CDR2: KGHDR, SFDVKD. The CDR3 bases are TGTGCCACCAGTGAATACCTAGCGGGAGGGCTAGGTGAGCAGTACTTC. Translated: CATSEYLAGGLGEQYF.

The chain has TRBV12-3 or TRBV12-4 and TRBJ2-7, with 7 bases lining up with TRBD1. With V trimmed by 5 bases and J by 2 bases, 9 bases remained unmatched. The CDR3 runs 15 residues. CDR3 region: CASSPPAGGTYEQYF. As DNA, the CDR3 is TGTGCCAGCAGTCCCCCGGCAGGGGGAACCTACGAGCAGTACTTC.

This chain uses TRBV4-2 with TRBJ2-3; D remains ambiguous. The germline V and J ends were trimmed by 2 bases and 1 base, with 13 bases remaining between them. CDR3 length: 16 residues. In germline, CDR1 is LGHNA, CDR2 YNFKEQ. DNA of the CDR3: TGTGCCAGCAGCCAACCTGATAGTCTGGGCACAGATACGCAGTATTTT. Protein sequence: CASSQPDSLGTDTQYF.

This rearrangement joins TRBV29-1 to TRBJ2-1; D uncertain. The V gene lost 7 bases and the J gene lost 5 bases, with 18 bases spanning the gap. This CDR3 is built from 14 residues. CDR1 SQVTM and CDR2 ANQGSEA come from the germline V gene. CDR3 DNA: TGCAGCGCCCCTAAGGCTGGGCCCCACAATGAGCAGTTCTTC. As protein: CSAPKAGPHNEQFF.

Note on this clonotype: With a much larger clone just one base away, this may be a read error. This chain joins TRBV25-1 and TRBJ2-1; D not resolved. Germline-derived CDR1 and CDR2 are MGHDK and SYGVNS. The CDR3 loop spans 13 amino acids. V was clipped by 4 bases and J by 13 bases, with 17 bases between them. CDR3 nucleotide sequence: TGTGCCAGCAGTGCGTCGTACCAAGAGACCCAGTTCTTC. Amino acid sequence: CASSASYQETQFF. Full variable domain (outside the CDR3, taken from reference TRBV25-1 and TRBJ2-1): EADIYQTPRYLVIGTGKKITLECSQTMGHDKMYWYQQDPGMELHLIHYSYGVNSTEKGDLSSESTVSRIRTEHFPLTLESARPSHTSQYLCASSASYQETQFFGPGTRLTVL.